This T cell receptor (beta chain) derives from a study of regulatory T cells in long-lasting Graves disease. The authors built TCR beta libraries using iRepertoire HTBI primers and Arm-PCR of CDR3 regions. Each CDR3 protein gets one entry after TCRdb re-called the multiplex PCR reads with MiXCR. There are about 400,000 distinct CDR3 sequences in the sample; 15% occur only once, and about 20% lies in the top ten. This CDR3 is built from 18 residues. Germline values: CDR1 MNHEY, CDR2 SMNVEV (reference sequence). Trimming left V 2 bases short and J 0 bases short, with 17 bases between. This clonotype was counted ten times or more. Time point indicated: newly diagnosed GD, antithyroid drugs for less than 3 months. The TCR library was prepared using RNA isolated from PBMCs. Patients all came to the study from an endocrinology department in Xi'an, China. Peripheral blood, about 10 milliliters per patient, was collected in EDTA tubes.

This TCR came from a female donor with Graves disease. This chain connects TRBV27 to TRBJ1-3; D is undetermined. The starting material was peripheral blood mononuclear cells (PBMCs), obtained at new diagnosis, from a patient treated with antithyroid drugs. The CDR3 DNA is TGTGCCAGCAGTTTAGAGCCTCCGCAAATCCTCTCTGGAAACACCATATATTTT. Translation: CASSLEPPQILSGNTIYF.